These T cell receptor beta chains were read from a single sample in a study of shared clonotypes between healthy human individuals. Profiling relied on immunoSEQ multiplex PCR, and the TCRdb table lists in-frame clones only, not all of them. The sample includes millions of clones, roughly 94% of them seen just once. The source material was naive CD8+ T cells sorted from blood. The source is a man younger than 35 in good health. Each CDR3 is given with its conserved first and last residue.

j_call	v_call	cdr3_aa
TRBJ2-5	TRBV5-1	CASSGGVGETQYF
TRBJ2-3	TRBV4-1	CASSQEAPTGGADTQYF
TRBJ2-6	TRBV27	CATQNTRGLSGANVLTF
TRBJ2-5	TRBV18	CASSRTGGQPQETQYF
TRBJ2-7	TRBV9	CASSVEGQGRDEQYF
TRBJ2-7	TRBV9	CASSPSGGGTYEQYF
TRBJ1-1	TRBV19	CASSPGTLNTEAFF
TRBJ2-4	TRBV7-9	CASSAMNHAKNIQYF
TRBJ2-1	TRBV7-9	CASTPGDGITYNEQFF
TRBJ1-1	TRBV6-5	CASGSAPRGTEAFF
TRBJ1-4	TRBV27	CASSLPNEKLFF
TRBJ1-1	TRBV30	CAWSWEAWGKVEAFF
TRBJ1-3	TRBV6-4	CASSMSNGSGNTIYF
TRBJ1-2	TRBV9	CASSPGGLGYTF
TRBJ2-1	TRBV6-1	CASSDELAGSYNEQFF
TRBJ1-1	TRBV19	CASMETGTIEAFF
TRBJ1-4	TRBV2	CASSGAAEKLFF
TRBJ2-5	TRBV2	CASSEMTSGKETQYF
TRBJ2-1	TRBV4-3	CASSQVFLAGSNEQFF
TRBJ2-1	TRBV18	CASSPGSYNEQFF
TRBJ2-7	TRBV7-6	CASSFSDNYEQYF
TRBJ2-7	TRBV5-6	CASSLGDSNYEQYF
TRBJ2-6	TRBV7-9	CASSLYGSGANVLTF
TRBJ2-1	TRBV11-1	CASTLGPEGINEQFF
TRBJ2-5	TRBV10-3	CAISELEGQWQETQYF
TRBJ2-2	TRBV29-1	CSVEDLDRAAGELFF
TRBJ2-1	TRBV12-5	CASGLVSRAHEQFF
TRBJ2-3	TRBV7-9	CASSLAREDTQYF
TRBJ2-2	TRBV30	CAWSGTVNTGELFF
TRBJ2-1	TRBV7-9	CASSPRTGAVAEGEQFF
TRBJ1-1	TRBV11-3	CASSPGGGTEAFF
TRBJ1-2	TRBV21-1	CASSRRGPYGYTF
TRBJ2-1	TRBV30	CAWSGLSFNEQFF
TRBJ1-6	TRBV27	CASSWGMTNSPLHF
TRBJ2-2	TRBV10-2	CASSEIAALNTGELFF
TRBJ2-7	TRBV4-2	CASSQEGQGAYEQYF
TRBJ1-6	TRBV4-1	CASSQDRYRAQSPLHF
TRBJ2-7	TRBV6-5	CASSYIGQGADEQYF
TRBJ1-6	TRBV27	CASRPGTVASPLHF
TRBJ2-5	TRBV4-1	CASSQDAGIQETQYF
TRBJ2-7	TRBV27	CASSSTGAVFYEQYF
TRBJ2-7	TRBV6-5	CASSYGQGASYEQYF
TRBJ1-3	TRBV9	CASSVGQGLGNTIYF